The entry that follows covers one T cell receptor (beta chain) sequence. This sample was included in a study of radiation and T cells in renal cell carcinoma. V gave up 3 bases and J gave up 2 bases, with 6 bases separating them. CDR3 length: 12 residues. Per germline, CDR1 SQVTM and CDR2 ANQGSEA. Regarding time point: baseline pretreatment blood. As to treatment: 15 Gy SBRT to primary tumor, nephrectomy 4 weeks later. Libraries were prepared by immunoSEQ multiplex PCR; TCRdb keeps only in-frame clonotypes and omits some of them. The table shows 100,000 to 150,000 clones, with around 84% occurring only once.

The chain employs TRBV29-1 and TRBJ2-3; D ambiguous. This clonotype was obtained from a woman in her sixties with renal cell carcinoma. This sample comprised blood, obtained from a patient whose treatment included radiotherapy and nephrectomy. The CDR3 reads CSVDSSTDTQYF. Here the CDR3 DNA reads TGCAGCGTTGATAGTTCCACAGATACGCAGTATTTT.